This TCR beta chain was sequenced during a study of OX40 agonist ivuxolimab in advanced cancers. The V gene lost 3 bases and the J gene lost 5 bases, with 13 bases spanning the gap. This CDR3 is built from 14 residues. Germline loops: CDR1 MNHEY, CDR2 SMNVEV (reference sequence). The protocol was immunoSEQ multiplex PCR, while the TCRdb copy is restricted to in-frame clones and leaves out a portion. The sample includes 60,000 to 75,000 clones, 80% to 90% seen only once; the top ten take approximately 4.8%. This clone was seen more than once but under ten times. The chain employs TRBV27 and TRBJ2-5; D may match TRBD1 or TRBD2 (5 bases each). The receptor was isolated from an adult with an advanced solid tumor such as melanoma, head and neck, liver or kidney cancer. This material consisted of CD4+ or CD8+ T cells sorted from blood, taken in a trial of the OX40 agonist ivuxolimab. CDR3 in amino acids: CASSFSPGDETQYF. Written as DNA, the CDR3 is TGTGCCAGCAGTTTTAGCCCCGGGGACGAGACCCAGTACTTC.